This T cell receptor (beta chain) was obtained from a study of beta chain features in type 1 diabetes listed by TCRdb under 2018. Regarding the research as a whole: Patients and healthy donors did not differ in mean age, gender distribution, total cell number or subset yield. Regulatory and stem cell-like memory subsets were obtained from only 8 patients and about eight healthy donors, while naive and central memory subsets were obtained from all 30 or so donors. The study compared the TCRB repertoires of sorted circulating CD4+ T cell subsets in recently diagnosed type 1 diabetes patients with those in matched healthy donors. Across all samples, almost 110 million sorted cells were examined, and cell number per subset correlated strongly with RNA yield.

Each donor gave one peripheral blood draw, averaging about 100 mL, which was collected into heparinised tubes. A BD FACSAria II was used to sort naive, central memory, regulatory and stem cell-like memory CD4+ T cells with a panel that included CD45RO, CCR7, CD25, CD127, CD95 and CD27. Every sorted population had a purity above 95%. PBMCs were isolated immediately by Lymphoprep density gradient centrifugation and stained directly without culture. So that batch effects would be minimized, each experiment stained and sorted samples in pairs, pairing one healthy donor with one patient. The entire amount of isolated RNA was reverse transcribed using the High Capacity cDNA Reverse Transcription Kit, so the sequenced TCRB transcripts were expressed ones. Deep immunoSEQ sequencing was performed on naive, central memory and regulatory T cell samples, with an average of about 3.6 million total reads per sample. Sorted cells were lysed in RLT buffer, and RNA was extracted using DNase-treated RNeasy Micro or Mini kits according to cell number. To prevent cross-contamination, every cell subset was processed on its own, while patient and healthy donor samples were processed together. Using the immunoSEQ multiplex PCR, TCRB sequences were amplified from cDNA into 87-bp fragments spanning the CDR3 region. Sequencing of the amplicons was performed on the Illumina HiSeq platform. The original methods were these. Synthetic template baselines were used to correct PCR bias computationally, reads within Hamming distance 2 were collapsed together, and singletons that could not be merged were discarded. Reads were aligned to IMGT to assign V, D and J genes, CDR3 length, and insertions or deletions at six rearrangement sites. Within each subset, clonotype counts were normalized to sorted cell number, and only after that were true diversity and Gini coefficients computed with the tcR R package. The overlap coefficient, calculated on TCRB nucleotide sequences, was used to measure repertoire sharing. As a proxy for the pre-selection repertoire, out-of-frame TCRB sequences from naive cells were analyzed. TCRdb re-hosts the immuneACCESS table, in-frame sequences only. Its copies lack some clones; in the studies checked, an unresolved V gene accounts for under half of them, and the cause for the rest is not known. V and J calls and clone size are those listed in that table; D and trimming were worked out from the DNA. This sample has around 650,000 clones in its table, and 9.5% to 15% of those were observed once. Of the sample, roughly 0.11% is held by the ten largest clones.

Worth noting for this clone: Its antigen remains undetermined. No much larger clonotype is one base removed from it; base qualities were not supplied.

Findings and caveats that apply to the study as a whole: Type 1 diabetes patients showed a moderate but significant shortening of TCRB CDR3 length in all four CD4+ subsets. Patients with type 1 diabetes made fewer insertions and deleted more nucleotides at VDJ recombination sites, implying thymic rearrangement abnormalities. Because cDNA was sequenced instead of genomic DNA, highly expressing activated cells could be over-represented, though the groups showed no difference in activation or CD3 levels. Shorter templates might have been favored by PCR, but patient and control samples were amplified and corrected together, so both groups would have been affected equally by any skew. Naive, central memory and regulatory TCRB repertoires appeared to be more similar among patients than among healthy donors. Only small numbers of individuals were included in the HLA sub-analyses, which left unresolved whether HLA type had any influence on TCRB rearrangement.

This receptor was taken from a man aged 25-45 years with type 1 diabetes. Sample: naive CD4+ T cells from blood. The sample's cell subset or site label is to be understood as: true naive CD4+ T cells.

The DNA reads as follows: TGCAGCGTTCTACGACAGGGGGCTGACACCGGGGAGCTGTTTTTT. The encoded protein is CSVLRQGADTGELFF. The chain links TRBV29-1 with TRBJ2-2, and 10 bases in between align with TRBD1. Inclusive of the bounding cysteine and phenylalanine, the CDR3 is 15 residues long. Only the CDR3 region is kept as DNA, spanning 45 bases read in frame from base 1. Unmatched junction bases come to 6, with V trimmed by 5 bases and J by 3 bases. CDR1 and CDR2 are read off the germline V gene as SQVTM and ANQGSEA.